A selection of T cell receptor beta chains follows, all from one sample in a study of blood T cell repertoires in COVID-19. Produced via immunoSEQ multiplex PCR; TCRdb's table is partial and in-frame only. The sample lists approximately 190,000 clones; 88% were seen once. Sequenced material: peripheral blood. These receptor sequences come from a woman aged 40-49 years who had recovered from COVID-19. Each CDR3 is given with its conserved first and last residue. Fields, in order: D gene, CDR3 length, J gene, clone size, V gene, CDR3 DNA, CDR3 protein. A D gene is named only where the DNA matches it firmly. A clone size is listed for some rows: how often the clone was seen (once, few, many), or a class if it is expanded.

>NA|14|TRBJ2-5|NA|TRBV27
TGTGCCAGCAGTTTTGATTTCAGGGGTGAGACCCAGTACTTC
CASSFDFRGETQYF
>TRBD1|16|TRBJ1-1|once|TRBV19
TGTGCCAGTAGTGTCTCCGGGACAGGGCCAAACACTGAAGCTTTCTTT
CASSVSGTGPNTEAFF
>TRBD2|13|TRBJ2-7|NA|TRBV25-1
TGTGCCAGCAGTGAGGGAGGGTGGTACGAGCAGTACTTC
CASSEGGWYEQYF
>NA|15|TRBJ2-5|NA|TRBV5-5
TGTGCCAGCAGCTTGGTACAACCGATGGAGGAGACCCAGTACTTC
CASSLVQPMEETQYF
>NA|16|TRBJ1-1|NA|TRBV28
TGTGCCAGCAGTTTTCCTTTTCGGAGTAAGAACACTGAAGCTTTCTTT
CASSFPFRSKNTEAFF
>NA|15|TRBJ1-2|NA|TRBV19
TGTGCCAGTAGTACGGACAGAAATGCTAACTATGGCTACACCTTC
CASSTDRNANYGYTF
>TRBD2|14|TRBJ2-3|NA|TRBV19
TGTGCCAGTAGTTCGGGAGGGTACACAGATACGCAGTATTTT
CASSSGGYTDTQYF
>TRBD1|16|TRBJ2-2|NA|TRBV3-1/TRBV3-2
TGTGCCAGCAGCCGGGACAGGGGGATGGCCACCGGGGAGCTGTTTTTT
CASSRDRGMATGELFF
>TRBD1|15|TRBJ1-1|NA|TRBV7-6
TGTGCCAGCAGCTTTGGACAGGCCATGAACACTGAAGCTTTCTTT
CASSFGQAMNTEAFF
>NA|13|TRBJ2-7|NA|TRBV27
TGTGCCAGCAGTTTGCGGGGCCACTACGAGCAGTACTTC
CASSLRGHYEQYF
>NA|12|TRBJ1-5|NA|TRBV10-3
TGTGCCATCAGTGACGGCAATCAGCCCCAGCATTTT
CAISDGNQPQHF
>NA|14|TRBJ1-4|NA|TRBV5-1
TGCGCCAGCAGCTCGGACATCCCTAATGAAAAACTGTTTTTT
CASSSDIPNEKLFF
>NA|13|TRBJ1-6|NA|TRBV28
TGTGCCAGCAGTTTATTCGTCCCGTCACCCCTCCACTTT
CASSLFVPSPLHF
>NA|14|TRBJ1-1|NA|TRBV11-2
TGTGCCAGCAGCTTCTCAGGGGCCAACACTGAAGCTTTCTTT
CASSFSGANTEAFF
>NA|14|TRBJ2-5|NA|TRBV7-2
TGTGCCAGCAGCTTAGTATTCGGGCAAGAGACCCAGTACTTC
CASSLVFGQETQYF
>NA|13|TRBJ2-1|NA|TRBV24-1
TGTGCCACCAGTGATTTGAGGGAGAATGAGCAGTTCTTC
CATSDLRENEQFF
>NA|15|TRBJ2-1|NA|TRBV5-1
TGCGCCAGCAGCCCAGGGAACGTTTCCCCCAATGAGCAGTTCTTC
CASSPGNVSPNEQFF
>NA|14|TRBJ2-1|NA|TRBV6-5
TGTGCCAGCAGCCACTCCCGTCAAATAAATGAGCAGTTCTTC
CASSHSRQINEQFF
>TRBD2|15|TRBJ2-3|NA|TRBV27
TGTGCCAGCAGTTTTATCGGCGGGAGTAGGAATACGCAGTATTTT
CASSFIGGSRNTQYF
>NA|15|TRBJ2-1|NA|TRBV7-2
TGTGCCAGCAGCCCCCCCCAGGGTCCCTACAATGAGCAGTTCTTC
CASSPPQGPYNEQFF
>NA|14|TRBJ2-2|NA|TRBV5-1
TGCGCCAGCAGCTTGTTCTCGGAGACCGGGGAGCTGTTTTTT
CASSLFSETGELFF
>NA|16|TRBJ1-2|NA|TRBV3-1/TRBV3-2
TGTGCCAGCAGCCAAGATGGATGGACAGACGCGCATGGCTACACCTTC
CASSQDGWTDAHGYTF
>NA|14|TRBJ2-7|NA|TRBV6-2/TRBV6-3
TGTGCCAGCAGTCTTACAGGGACCATCTACGAGCAGTACTTC
CASSLTGTIYEQYF
>TRBD1|14|TRBJ2-5|once|TRBV5-4
TGTGCCAGCAGCTTGGAAACAGGGGGGGAGACCCAGTACTTC
CASSLETGGETQYF
>TRBD1|13|TRBJ1-6|few|TRBV11-3
TGTGCCAGCAGCTTGGACAGGGTATCACCCCTCCACTTT
CASSLDRVSPLHF
>TRBD1|18|TRBJ2-2|NA|TRBV5-4
TGTGCCAGCAGCTCATCCTTACTACAGGGGGCTCTAGCCGGGGAGCTGTTTTTT
CASSSSLLQGALAGELFF
>TRBD1|15|TRBJ1-6|NA|TRBV9
TGTGCCAGCACCATCTCAGGGACAGGGAACTCACCCCTCCACTTT
CASTISGTGNSPLHF
>TRBD2|16|TRBJ2-7|once|TRBV11-2
TGTGCCAGCAGCTTAAGGTCTCTAGCGGAGGCCTACGAGCAGTACTTC
CASSLRSLAEAYEQYF
>NA|14|TRBJ2-7|NA|TRBV5-4
TGTGCCAGCAGCTTTGGAGCGGACTCCTACGAGCAGTACTTC
CASSFGADSYEQYF
>NA|13|TRBJ1-4|NA|TRBV5-1
TGCGCCAGCAGCTTCGGGTCTGGGGAAAAACTGTTTTTT
CASSFGSGEKLFF
>TRBD2|17|TRBJ2-2|NA|TRBV5-4
TGTGCCAGCAGCCCCACGGGACTAGCGTCCCCCACCGGGGAGCTGTTTTTT
CASSPTGLASPTGELFF
>NA|14|TRBJ1-6|NA|TRBV5-5
TGTGCCAGCAGCTCGGGACAAAATAATTCACCCCTCCACTTT
CASSSGQNNSPLHF
>TRBD2|14|TRBJ2-5|NA|TRBV18
TGTGCCAGCTCACCGGGACTAGCGGAAGAGACCCAGTACTTC
CASSPGLAEETQYF
>NA|12|TRBJ2-7|NA|TRBV30
TGTGCCTGGAGTGTCCCGCCCGGGGGGCAGTACTTC
CAWSVPPGGQYF
>NA|14|TRBJ2-7|NA|TRBV5-8
TGTGCCAGCAGTACTAGCTACAGCTCCTACGAGCAGTACTTC
CASSTSYSSYEQYF
>TRBD2|18|TRBJ2-1|NA|TRBV5-1
TGCGCCAGCAGCTTGGAGTACCGGACTAGCGGGAGCGGGAATGAGCAGTTCTTC
CASSLEYRTSGSGNEQFF
>NA|19|TRBJ2-7|NA|TRBV11-2
TGTGCCAGCAGCTCAAAACGTTCGTCTAACCCACAGAGCTCCTACGAGCAGTACTTC
CASSSKRSSNPQSSYEQYF
>TRBD1|13|TRBJ2-3|NA|TRBV18
TGTGCCAGCTCACTGGCGGACAGGGACACGCAGTATTTT
CASSLADRDTQYF
>TRBD2|15|TRBJ2-2|few|TRBV6-6
TGTGCCAGCAGGCCGGGACTAGCATCCACCGGGGAGCTGTTTTTT
CASRPGLASTGELFF
>NA|15|TRBJ2-1|NA|TRBV5-5
TGTGCCAGCAGCTTCTCTCCGGCTAGCGTCAATGAGCAGTTCTTC
CASSFSPASVNEQFF
>NA|16|TRBJ1-1|NA|TRBV28
TGTGCCAGCAGTTTTACTCCAGGCCGCCTAAACACTGAAGCTTTCTTT
CASSFTPGRLNTEAFF
>TRBD2|16|TRBJ2-1|NA|TRBV18
TGTGCCAGCTCACCACAGGAGCGGGAGGCCTACAATGAGCAGTTCTTC
CASSPQEREAYNEQFF
>NA|15|TRBJ2-7|NA|TRBV5-1
TGCGCCAGCAGCACCGGGACTCTCTTGGACTACGAGCAGTACTTC
CASSTGTLLDYEQYF
>TRBD2|13|TRBJ2-5|once|TRBV27
TGTGCCAGCACGAGAGCGGGACAAGAGACCCAGTACTTC
CASTRAGQETQYF
>NA|17|TRBJ2-2|few|TRBV7-2
TGTGCCAGCAGCCCACATTCCCCGGGACTTGGAATCGGGGAGCTGTTTTTT
CASSPHSPGLGIGELFF
>NA|19|TRBJ2-6|NA|TRBV9
TGTGCCAGCAGCGTCAACCCCTCCGGGAGTAGCTCTGGGGCCAACGTCCTGACTTTC
CASSVNPSGSSSGANVLTF
>TRBD1|15|TRBJ2-1|NA|TRBV30
TGTGCCTGGAGCGACGGACAGGGGGCACACAATGAGCAGTTCTTC
CAWSDGQGAHNEQFF
>NA|14|TRBJ1-1|NA|TRBV5-6
TGTGCCAGCAGCTCAAGGATGCTAAGGCGGAAGGCTTTCTTT
CASSSRMLRRKAFF
>TRBD1|14|TRBJ1-5|NA|TRBV6-4
TGTGCCAGCAGTGACTCTGAGGGGGCCCAGCCCCAGCATTTT
CASSDSEGAQPQHF
>NA|12|TRBJ2-3|NA|TRBV6-5
TGTGCCAGCAGTCAAAACACAGATACGCAGTATTTT
CASSQNTDTQYF
>TRBD2|16|TRBJ2-7|NA|TRBV10-3
TGTGCCATCAGTGAGAGTAAGTTAGCGGGGGGCTACGAGCAGTACTTC
CAISESKLAGGYEQYF
>NA|17|TRBJ2-1|NA|TRBV29-1
TGCAGCGTTGGGCCCACATCACTAGACTTTATATACAATGAGCAGTTCTTC
CSVGPTSLDFIYNEQFF
>NA|14|TRBJ2-2|NA|TRBV5-1
TGCGCCAGCAGCTCTGGCACAGGGTCCGGGGAGCTGTTTTTT
CASSSGTGSGELFF
>TRBD2|15|TRBJ2-1|NA|TRBV7-2
TGTGCCAGCAGCCCCGGGACTAACCCCAGCCATGGGCAGTTCTTC
CASSPGTNPSHGQFF
>TRBD1|17|TRBJ1-1|NA|TRBV7-9
TGTGCCAGCAGCTTTTCTGCCGTACAGGGGAGAGCCACTGAAGCTTTCTTT
CASSFSAVQGRATEAFF
>TRBD2|16|TRBJ2-7|NA|TRBV14
TGTGCCAGCAGCCCCTCTCGGCGGGAGGGCCAAAACGAGCAGTACTTC
CASSPSRREGQNEQYF
>TRBD1|15|TRBJ1-2|NA|TRBV28
TGTGCCAGCAGTTCTCAGGGGGCTTGGGGCTATGGCTACACCTTC
CASSSQGAWGYGYTF
>NA|15|TRBJ1-1|NA|TRBV6-2/TRBV6-3
TGTGCCAGCAGTTACTCGTACGTGAGCGGCACTGAAGCTTTCTTT
CASSYSYVSGTEAFF
>NA|18|TRBJ2-1|once|TRBV5-1
TGCGCCAGCAGCTCAACAGGGGGGACTACCACGGGATACAATGAGCAGTTCTTC
CASSSTGGTTTGYNEQFF
>NA|14|TRBJ2-3|NA|TRBV18
TGTGCCAGCTCACCACGGGGCCAGACAGATACGCAGTATTTT
CASSPRGQTDTQYF